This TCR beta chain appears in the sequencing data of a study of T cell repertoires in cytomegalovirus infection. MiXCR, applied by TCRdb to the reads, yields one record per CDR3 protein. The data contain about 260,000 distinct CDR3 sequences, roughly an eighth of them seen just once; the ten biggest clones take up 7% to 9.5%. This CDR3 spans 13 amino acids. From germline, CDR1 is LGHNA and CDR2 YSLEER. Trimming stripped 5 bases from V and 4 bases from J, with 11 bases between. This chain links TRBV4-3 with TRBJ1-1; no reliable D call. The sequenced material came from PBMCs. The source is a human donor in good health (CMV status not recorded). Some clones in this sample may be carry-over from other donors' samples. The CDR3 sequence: CASSRVGSTEAFF. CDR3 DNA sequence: TGCGCCAGCAGCAGGGTAGGAAGCACTGAAGCTTTCTTT.